A selection of T cell receptor beta chains follows, all from one sample in a study of beta chain features in type 1 diabetes. Some clones are missing from TCRdb's copy, which holds only in-frame ones; the method was immunoSEQ multiplex PCR. This table holds roughly 700,000 clones, 13% found once. The sample consisted of naive CD4+ T cells from blood. These TCRs come from a man between 18 and 29 years old with type 1 diabetes. Both conserved end residues are trimmed from each CDR3. Fields, in order: V gene, CDR3 protein.

TRBV30 AWSVDGLNTEAF
TRBV12-5 ASGAGTSLYNEQF
TRBV19 ASSWTGLNTEAF
TRBV28 ASEGRERGLNTEAF
TRBV6-5 ASSRGGGLETQY
TRBV6-5 ASSSQLYGYT
TRBV29-1 SVGDHGYT
TRBV5-6 ASSSRDLGSPLH
TRBV15 ATSRVGTVPYNEQF
TRBV4-1 ASSRGGANVLT
TRBV19 ASSPNVAGETQY
TRBV7-2 ASSLELNTQY
TRBV9 ASSPGRYGYT